This T cell receptor beta chain was obtained from a study of cytomegalovirus exposure and HLA in healthy donors. Notes on this clone: The antigen is not known.

60 Vbeta and 13 Jbeta primers were used in PCR. Using immunoSEQ multiplex PCR, the repertoire was profiled, and TCRdb retains in-frame clones only, with some absent. The sample lists 90,000 to 120,000 clones, 65% to 80% occurring once. Findings and limits, study-wide: Earlier findings revealed that most TCR beta V segments proved productive either about 87% or about 30% of the time.

Germline V gives CDR1 KGHSH, CDR2 LQKENI. There are 14 residues in the CDR3. V was clipped by 4 bases and J by 4 bases, with 13 bases between them. The sequencing input was PBMCs. The chain employs TRBV18 and TRBJ2-5, with D perhaps matching TRBD1 (5 bases). The receptor's source is a male donor in good health and CMV-seronegative. The CDR3 here is CASSRVAQGETQYF. The CDR3 coding sequence is TGTGCCAGCTCACGGGTTGCCCAGGGAGAGACCCAGTACTTC.